The clone carrying this TCR beta chain was detected a few times. The source of the sample is a study of human T cells and chemical hapten exposure. Germline V gives CDR1 LGHDT, CDR2 YNNKEL (reference sequence). This CDR3 spans 14 amino acids. Between the trimmed V and J ends, which lost 3 bases and 7 bases, there was a span of 12 bases. One entry per CDR3 protein, called by TCRdb with MiXCR from the RACE reads. The table includes hundreds of thousands of distinct CDR3 sequences, about 6.9% detected once. Time point given: patch test 2, 6 weeks after DPC sensitization. Treatment described: therapeutic diphenylcyclopropenone sensitization with weekly scalp DPC.

The starting material was whole blood, obtained in connection with sensitization to the hapten diphenylcyclopropenone (DPC). This TCR came from a woman younger than 30 with alopecia areata. Some clones in this sample may be carry-over from other donors' samples. The chain recombines TRBV3-1 with TRBJ2-2; D perhaps matches TRBD2 (6 bases). Written as DNA, the CDR3 is TGTGCCAGCAGCCACCTTAGCGGACACGGGGAGCTGTTTTTT. Translated: CASSHLSGHGELFF. Full variable domain (outside the CDR3, taken from reference TRBV3-1 and TRBJ2-2): DTAVSQTPKYLVTQMGNDKSIKCEQNLGHDTMYWYKQDSKKFLKIMFSYNNKELIINETVPNRFSPKSPDKAHLNLHINSLELGDSAVYFCASSHLSGHGELFFGEGSRLTVL.